The 27 T cell receptor beta chains in this list originate from one sample, sequenced in a study of cytomegalovirus exposure and HLA in healthy donors. The PCR used 60 Vbeta and 13 Jbeta primers. The table came from immunoSEQ multiplex PCR; TCRdb's copy has only in-frame clones and leaves some out. The sample records 50,000 to 60,000 clones, roughly 73% being singletons. Sequenced material: PBMCs. All receptors derive from a woman between 35 and 50 years old in good health and CMV-seropositive.

The chain uses TRBV5-4 and TRBJ2-2; 9 nucleotides match TRBD2. The CDR3 consists of 17 residues. The ends lost 0 bases at V and 5 bases at J; junction bases unmatched: 8. Per the germline V gene, CDR1 is SGHNT and CDR2 is YYREEE (reference sequence). The CDR3 loop reads CASSLAGSGGPTGELFF. As DNA, the CDR3 is TGTGCCAGCAGCTTGGCCGGGAGCGGGGGGCCGACCGGGGAGCTGTTTTTT. The entire variable domain, with the rest obtained from reference TRBV5-4 and TRBJ2-2, is as follows: ETGVTQSPTHLIKTRGQQVTLRCSSQSGHNTVSWYQQALGQGPQFIFQYYREEENGRGNFPPRFSGLQFPNYSSELNVNALELDDSALYLCASSLAGSGGPTGELFFGEGSRLTVL.

The count of this clone is one. This chain links TRBV6-6 with TRBJ1-2, with 7 bases matching TRBD1. The germline CDR1 and CDR2 sequences are MNHNY and SVGAGI (reference sequence). Trimming removed 5 bases from V and 6 bases from J; junction bases left unmatched: 9. The CDR3 runs to 14 residues. The CDR3 coding sequence is TGTGCCAGCAGTGCGACGGACAGGCCTCATGGCTACACCTTC. It yields the protein CASSATDRPHGYTF.

This clone was seen only a few times. The chain is built from TRBV5-4 and TRBJ1-4; 7 positions agree with TRBD1. The V and J ends lost 0 bases and 5 bases, in that order; junction bases with no gene match: 4. This CDR3 comprises 15 residues. The V gene's germline CDR1 is SGHNT and CDR2 YYREEE (reference sequence). The CDR3 sequence: CASSLGGQPNEKLFF. The CDR3 coding sequence is TGTGCCAGCAGCTTGGGGGGACAGCCGAATGAAAAACTGTTTTTT. The variable domain in full, completed from reference TRBV5-4 and TRBJ1-4, reads ETGVTQSPTHLIKTRGQQVTLRCSSQSGHNTVSWYQQALGQGPQFIFQYYREEENGRGNFPPRFSGLQFPNYSSELNVNALELDDSALYLCASSLGGQPNEKLFFGSGTQLSVL.

The gene calls are TRBV6-5 and TRBJ2-7, with 7 positions matching TRBD1. Germline CDR1 reads MNHEY; CDR2 reads SVGAGI. This CDR3 has 14 residues. With 6 bases clipped from V and 3 bases from J, the junction kept 8 bases outside the gene matches. In nucleotides, the CDR3 is TGTGCCAGCAGGGCACCGGGACAGCTCTACGAGCAGTACTTC. Translating gives CASRAPGQLYEQYF.

The chain uses TRBV6-1 and TRBJ2-7, with 7 bases identical to TRBD1. This CDR3 contains 14 residues. Germline trimming cut 9 bases from V and 2 bases from J; bases unmatched to any gene: 10. Germline V gives CDR1 MNHNS, CDR2 SASEGT. CDR3 nucleotides: TGTGCCAGTAAGGTAGGACAGGTCACCTACGAGCAGTACTTC. Residues: CASKVGQVTYEQYF.

The chain has TRBV19 and TRBJ1-5; D unresolved. The ends were cut back, 8 bases at V and 2 bases at J, with 13 bases in the middle. Germline-derived CDR1 and CDR2 are LNHDA and SQIVND (reference sequence). This CDR3 is built from 14 residues. The CDR3 nucleotides read TGTGCCAGTGGTGAGGGAGGGCGCAATCAGCCCCAGCATTTT. Its protein is CASGEGGRNQPQHF. The full variable domain, rest sourced from reference TRBV19 and TRBJ1-5, is DGGITQSPKYLFRKEGQNVTLSCEQNLNHDAMYWYRQDPGQGLRLIYYSQIVNDFQKGDIAEGYSVSREKKESFPLTVTSAQKNPTAFYLCASGEGGRNQPQHFGDGTRLSIL.

The chain couples TRBV10-3 to TRBJ1-5, with D maybe TRBD1 (6 bases). Per the germline V gene, CDR1 is ENHRY and CDR2 is SYGVKD. This CDR3 region has 14 residues. V shed 9 bases and J shed 6 bases, with 18 bases lying between them. The CDR3 protein is CAIRGAGDGQPQHF. For the CDR3, the DNA is TGTGCCATTAGGGGGGCGGGGGACGGTCAGCCCCAGCATTTT.

As DNA, the CDR3 is TGTGCCAGCAGCGTAGGGGGGACAGGCAACACTGAAGCTTTCTTT. Protein sequence: CASSVGGTGNTEAFF. The chain couples TRBV9 to TRBJ1-1, with TRBD1 matching over 8 bases. Germline V gene lookup returns CDR1 SGDLS and CDR2 YYNGEE. There are 15 residues in the CDR3. Trimming cost V 0 bases and J 2 bases; bases outside gene matches: 3.

This chain connects TRBV11-2 to TRBJ2-5; 8 nucleotides match TRBD2. J was trimmed by 5 bases and V by 4 bases; bases with no gene match: 9. The CDR3 has 15 residues. Germline V CDR1 and CDR2: SGHAT, FQNNGV. The CDR3 nucleotides read TGTGCCAGCAGCTACAACTCGGGGGGGCGTGAGACCCAGTACTTC. Amino acids: CASSYNSGGRETQYF.

The count of this clone is one. V and J are TRBV5-1 and TRBJ2-7; tentative D call: TRBD2 (6 bases). Trimming took 4 bases from V and 0 from J, leaving 11 bases between them. Germline loops: CDR1 SGHRS, CDR2 YFSETQ. The CDR3 spans 14 residues. The chain's CDR3 is CASSRGTDSYEQYF. The CDR3 nucleotides are TGCGCCAGCAGCCGCGGGACGGACTCCTACGAGCAGTACTTC.

The chain is built from TRBV6-5 and TRBJ2-5, with TRBD2 identical over 7 bases. Germline values: CDR1 MNHEY, CDR2 SVGAGI. This CDR3 is 16 amino acids long. The V and J ends lost 2 bases and 2 bases, in that order; junction bases with no gene match: 8. The CDR3 sequence: CASSYLGRVGQETQYF. In nucleotides, the CDR3 is TGTGCCAGCAGTTACCTTGGGAGGGTTGGTCAAGAGACCCAGTACTTC.

The rearrangement joins TRBV2 to TRBJ2-3; TRBD2 matches at 8 bases. Germline assignment: CDR1 SNHLY and CDR2 FYNNEI. Trimming took 1 base from V and 1 from J; bases not matched to a gene: 16. This CDR3 is 20 amino acids long. The CDR3 is CASSEGSLGWRGVGTDTQYF. CDR3 bases: TGTGCCAGCAGTGAAGGTTCCCTGGGGTGGCGGGGGGTCGGCACAGATACGCAGTATTTT.

The V gene is TRBV7-2, the J gene TRBJ1-2; 7 bases fit TRBD1. Losses at the gene ends were 7 bases for V and 4 bases for J; bases not matched to a gene: 3. The CDR3 loop spans 12 amino acids. Germline loops: CDR1 SGHTA, CDR2 FQGNSA. The CDR3: CASNRGFYGYTF. In DNA, the CDR3 is TGTGCCAGCAACAGGGGCTTCTATGGCTACACCTTC.

The gene calls are TRBV6-1 and TRBJ2-3; D possibly corresponds to TRBD1 (5 bases). V lost 7 bases to trimming and J lost 0 bases, with 8 bases between them. The CDR3 length is 13 residues. Looked up from germline, CDR1 is MNHNS and CDR2 is SASEGT. CDR3 nucleotide sequence: TGTGCCAGCAAGACAGCTAGCACAGATACGCAGTATTTT. Translation: CASKTASTDTQYF.

This clone occurred a few times. The rearrangement links TRBV5-6 to TRBJ1-2; 8 positions agree with TRBD1. Germline V lookup: CDR1 SGHDT, CDR2 YYEEEE. V lost 5 bases, J lost 5 bases, and 5 bases stayed unmatched. The CDR3 is 13 residues long. DNA of the CDR3: TGTGCCAGCAGGGGACAGGCGGCTTATGGCTACACCTTC. Protein product: CASRGQAAYGYTF.

The rearrangement joins TRBV7-9 to TRBJ1-4, with D hard to call. Germline V CDR1 and CDR2: SEHNR, FQNEAQ (reference sequence). V lost 7 bases, J lost 3 bases, and 15 bases lay in between. This CDR3 spans 15 amino acids. In nucleotides, the CDR3 is TGTGCCAGCATGTCTACGGAGGGAGCTAATGAAAAACTGTTTTTT. This encodes CASMSTEGANEKLFF.

This chain connects TRBV4-3 to TRBJ2-5, with 8 bases aligning to TRBD1. The CDR3 contains 16 residues. Germline assignment: CDR1 LGHNA and CDR2 YSLEER. The junction had 11 bases not matched to a gene; V was cut back by 3 bases and J by 5 bases. CDR3 bases: TGCGCCAGCAGCCAGGAGATTCAGGGGGCTCGGGAGACCCAGTACTTC. It codes for CASSQEIQGARETQYF.

This clone has just a few counts. The genes are TRBV6-5 and TRBJ2-2; TRBD2 aligns across 10 bases. Germline CDR1 MNHEY, CDR2 SVGAGI. The CDR3 extends over 16 amino acids. The V segment lost 1 base and the J segment 6 bases; nucleotides outside the gene matches: 5. The CDR3 sequence: CASSYLTSGRPGELFF. The CDR3 region has the DNA TGTGCCAGCAGTTACTTGACTAGCGGGCGTCCCGGGGAGCTGTTTTTT.

The V and J genes are TRBV4-1 and TRBJ1-5, with D unresolved. In germline, CDR1 is MGHRA, CDR2 YSYEKL. This CDR3 is built from 16 residues. V gave up 1 base and J gave up 4 bases, with 14 bases separating them. CDR3 nucleotide sequence: TGCGCCAGCAGCCAAGGAGGAACCGGAGGGAATCAGCCCCAGCATTTT. Translation gives CASSQGGTGGNQPQHF.

In its sample, this clone was seen once. The CDR3 DNA sequence: TGTGCCAGCAGCGTAGCTCAGGGGGTAGGGCTTGGCTACACCTTC. Residues: CASSVAQGVGLGYTF. V gene TRBV9 combines with J gene TRBJ1-2; the match to TRBD1 covers 7 bases. The germline V gene encodes CDR1 SGDLS and CDR2 YYNGEE. The V gene end was trimmed by 0 bases and the J gene end by 7 bases; junction bases not matched to a gene: 9. The CDR3 covers 15 residues.

This clone was found a few times. J is TRBJ2-7 and V is TRBV29-1; 8 bases match TRBD1. The germline gives CDR1 SQVTM, CDR2 ANQGSEA. The J segment lost 1 base and the V segment lost 4 bases, leaving 3 bases of the junction unmatched. This CDR3 comprises 13 residues. DNA of the CDR3: TGCAGCGTTGGACAGGGGAATTCCTACGAGCAGTACTTC. This translates into CSVGQGNSYEQYF.

V gene TRBV7-9 combines with J gene TRBJ1-2, with 9 nucleotides matching TRBD1. This CDR3 is 14 amino acids long. With 3 bases clipped from V and 2 bases from J, the junction kept 1 base outside the gene matches. The germline gives CDR1 SEHNR, CDR2 FQNEAQ (reference sequence). CDR3 DNA: TGTGCCAGCAGCTTCGGGACAGGGAACTATGGCTACACCTTC. It encodes CASSFGTGNYGYTF.

This chain joins TRBV29-1 and TRBJ2-5, with TRBD2 identical over 8 bases. V lost 5 bases to trimming and J lost 4 bases; unmatched junction nucleotides: 9. The length of the CDR3 is 14 residues. Germline loops: CDR1 SQVTM, CDR2 ANQGSEA. The CDR3, as DNA: TGCAGCGTTCAACCGGGGGGGCTGCGAGAGACCCAGTACTTC. Translated, it gives CSVQPGGLRETQYF.

The V gene is TRBV30, the J gene TRBJ2-7; 8 bases match TRBD2. The CDR3 extends over 13 amino acids. Germline V gene data show CDR1 as GTSNPN and CDR2 as SVGIG (reference sequence). Written as DNA, the CDR3 is TGTGCTCGCGGGGGGCGCGAGGTTTACGAGCAGTACTTC. Its protein product is CARGGREVYEQYF. The full variable domain, in which reference TRBV30 and TRBJ2-7 provide the parts outside the CDR3, is SQTIHQWPATLVQPVGSPLSLECTVEGTSNPNLYWYRQAAGRGLQLLFYSVGIGQISSEVPQNLSASRPQDRQFILSSKKLLLSDSGFYLCARGGREVYEQYFGPGTRLTVT.

This chain joins TRBV30 and TRBJ2-1; TRBD1 agrees at 8 bases. The CDR3 sequence is 12 residues long. Per the germline V gene, CDR1 is GTSNPN and CDR2 is SVGIG (reference sequence). V lost 8 bases to trimming and J lost 1 base; unmatched junction nucleotides: 1. The CDR3 coding sequence is TGTGCCGGGGACAGGTCCTACAATGAGCAGTTCTTC. Its protein product is CAGDRSYNEQFF.

The chain has TRBV27 and TRBJ1-2; D is possibly TRBD1 (5 bases). Trimming cost V 6 bases and J 9 bases, with 17 bases left between them. This CDR3 has 13 amino acids. The germline gives CDR1 MNHEY, CDR2 SMNVEV (reference sequence). CDR3 sequence: CASRPDGALSYTF. In nucleotides, the CDR3 is TGTGCCAGCAGGCCGGATGGGGCGCTGAGCTACACCTTC.

The genes are TRBV5-1 and TRBJ2-2, with 9 nucleotides matching TRBD2. The ends lost 0 bases at V and 0 bases at J; junction bases unmatched: 0. In germline, CDR1 is SGHRS, CDR2 YFSETQ. This CDR3 contains 16 residues. CDR3 bases: TGCGCCAGCAGCTTGGGACTAGCGGCGAACACCGGGGAGCTGTTTTTT. Protein product: CASSLGLAANTGELFF.